The 5 T cell receptor beta chains presented below share a single source sample, sequenced in a study. Profiled with immunoSEQ multiplex PCR; TCRdb holds only in-frame clones, not every one. The table has about 68,000 clones, 80% to 95% seen once. The sample was PBMCs. The receptors derive from a man aged 40-49 years with rheumatoid arthritis.

The CDR3 DNA follows: TGTGCCAGCAGCTTATTCCTCGGCCATTGGGAGCAGTACTTC. It is translated as CASSLFLGHWEQYF. The chain recombines TRBV11-2 with TRBJ2-7; no clear D. The CDR3 spans 14 residues. The germline gives CDR1 SGHAT, CDR2 FQNNGV. Trimming cost V 2 bases and J 7 bases, with 15 bases left between them. Full variable domain (missing parts from reference TRBV11-2 and TRBJ2-7): EAGVAQSPRYKIIEKRQSVAFWCNPISGHATLYWYQQILGQGPKLLIQFQNNGVVDDSQLPKDRFSAERLKGVDSTLKIQPAKLEDSAVYLCASSLFLGHWEQYFGPGTRLTVT.

This chain links TRBV28 with TRBJ2-1; 8 bases map to TRBD2. CDR3 length: 16 amino acids. Trimming at V came to 4 bases and at J to 9 bases, leaving 14 bases not matched to a gene. The germline CDR1 and CDR2 sequences are MDHEN and SYDVKM. Here the CDR3 reads CASSSPAGALSIEQFF. The DNA for the CDR3 is TGTGCCAGCAGTTCCCCAGCGGGAGCTCTTTCCATTGAGCAGTTCTTC.

The chain combines TRBV5-3 with TRBJ1-6; 7 bases line up with TRBD1. TRBV5-3 carries the ORF label, with uncertain function. The CDR3 length is 17 residues. V shed 2 bases and J 0 bases; nucleotides not matched to a gene: 5. The CDR3 sequence: CARSLMTGSSYNSPLHF. The CDR3 nucleotides are TGTGCCAGAAGCTTAATGACAGGGAGCTCCTATAATTCACCCCTCCACTTT.

The chain carries TRBV5-6 and TRBJ2-7; D gene unclear. The germline gives CDR1 SGHDT, CDR2 YYEEEE. V was clipped by 0 bases and J by 2 bases, with 6 bases between them. This CDR3 has 13 amino acids. The CDR3 reads CASSLGDPYEQYF. CDR3 nucleotides: TGTGCCAGCAGCTTGGGGGATCCCTACGAGCAGTACTTC.

This clone was detected only once. The DNA of the CDR3 is TGTGCCATCAGTGTAGCGCTAGCGGGAGAAGGCGAGCAGTACTTC. Translation: CAISVALAGEGEQYF. V gene TRBV10-3 combines with J gene TRBJ2-7; 10 bases fit TRBD2. Trimming removed 4 bases from V and 6 bases from J; junction bases left unmatched: 9. This CDR3 has 15 residues. Germline CDR1 reads ENHRY; CDR2 reads SYGVKD.